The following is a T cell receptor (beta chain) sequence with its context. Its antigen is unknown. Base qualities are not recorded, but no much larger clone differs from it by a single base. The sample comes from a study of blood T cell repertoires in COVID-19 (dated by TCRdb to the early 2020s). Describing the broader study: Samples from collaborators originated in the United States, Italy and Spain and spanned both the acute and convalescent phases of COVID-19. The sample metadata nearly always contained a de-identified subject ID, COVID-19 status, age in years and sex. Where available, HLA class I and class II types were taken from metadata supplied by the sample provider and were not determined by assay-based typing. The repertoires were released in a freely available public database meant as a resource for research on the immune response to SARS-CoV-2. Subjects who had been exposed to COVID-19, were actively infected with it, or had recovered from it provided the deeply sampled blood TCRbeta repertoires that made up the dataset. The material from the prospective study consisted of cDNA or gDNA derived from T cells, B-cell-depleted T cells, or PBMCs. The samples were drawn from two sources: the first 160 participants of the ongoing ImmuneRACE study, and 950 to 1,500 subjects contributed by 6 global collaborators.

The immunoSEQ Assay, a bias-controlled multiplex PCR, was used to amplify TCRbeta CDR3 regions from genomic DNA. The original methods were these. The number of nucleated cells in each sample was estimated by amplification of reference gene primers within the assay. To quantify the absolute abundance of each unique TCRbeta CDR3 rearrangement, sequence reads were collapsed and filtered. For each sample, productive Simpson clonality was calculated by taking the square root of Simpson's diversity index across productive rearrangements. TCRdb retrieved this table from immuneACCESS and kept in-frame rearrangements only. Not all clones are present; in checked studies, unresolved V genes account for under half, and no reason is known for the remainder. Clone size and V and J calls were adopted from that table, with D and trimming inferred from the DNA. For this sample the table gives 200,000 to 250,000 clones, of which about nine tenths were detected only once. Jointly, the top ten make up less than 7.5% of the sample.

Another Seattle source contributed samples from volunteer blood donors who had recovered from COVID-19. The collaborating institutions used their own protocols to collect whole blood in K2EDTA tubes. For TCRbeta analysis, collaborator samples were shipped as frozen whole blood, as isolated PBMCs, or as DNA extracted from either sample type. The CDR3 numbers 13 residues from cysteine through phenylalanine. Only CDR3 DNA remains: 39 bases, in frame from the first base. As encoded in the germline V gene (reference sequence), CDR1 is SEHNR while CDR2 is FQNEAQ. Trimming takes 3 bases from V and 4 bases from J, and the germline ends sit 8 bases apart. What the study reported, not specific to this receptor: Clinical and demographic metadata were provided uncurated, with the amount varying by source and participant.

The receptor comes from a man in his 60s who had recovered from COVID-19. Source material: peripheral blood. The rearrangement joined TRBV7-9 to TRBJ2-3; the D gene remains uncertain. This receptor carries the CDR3 CASSFASADTQYF. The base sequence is TGTGCCAGCAGCTTTGCGTCCGCAGATACGCAGTATTTT.